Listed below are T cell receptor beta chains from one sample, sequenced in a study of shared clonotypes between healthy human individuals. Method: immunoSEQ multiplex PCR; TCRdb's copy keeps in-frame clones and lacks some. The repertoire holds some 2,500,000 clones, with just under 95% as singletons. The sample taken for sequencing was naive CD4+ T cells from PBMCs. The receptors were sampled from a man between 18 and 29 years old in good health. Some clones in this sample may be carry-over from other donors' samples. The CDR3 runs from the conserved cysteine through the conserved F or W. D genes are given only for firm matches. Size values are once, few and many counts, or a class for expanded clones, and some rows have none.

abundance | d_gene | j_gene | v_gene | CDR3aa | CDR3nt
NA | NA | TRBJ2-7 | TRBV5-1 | CASSLEGLVAYEQYF | TGCGCCAGCAGCTTGGAGGGACTCGTGGCGTACGAGCAGTACTTC
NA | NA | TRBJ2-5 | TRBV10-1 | CASRPLKIHTGRPRGVQETQYF | TGCGCCAGCAGACCACTCAAAATCCATACCGGTAGGCCCAGGGGCGTACAAGAGACCCAGTACTTC
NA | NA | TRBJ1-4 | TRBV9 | CASSVRPFNEKLFF | TGTGCCAGCAGCGTAAGACCGTTTAATGAAAAACTGTTTTTT
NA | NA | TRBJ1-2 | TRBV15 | CATSRGGDRASYGYTF | TGTGCCACCAGCAGAGGTGGAGACAGAGCTTCCTATGGCTACACCTTC
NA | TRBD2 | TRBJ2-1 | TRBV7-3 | CASSLSSGSIYNEQFF | TGTGCCAGCAGCTTGAGTAGCGGGAGTATCTACAATGAGCAGTTCTTC
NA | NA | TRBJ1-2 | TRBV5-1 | CASSLRSLGLGYTF | TGCGCCAGCAGCTTGCGCAGTTTGGGGCTTGGCTACACCTTC
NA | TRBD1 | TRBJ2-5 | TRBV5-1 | CASSSAGTGTETQYF | TGCGCCAGCAGCTCCGCCGGGACAGGGACAGAGACCCAGTACTTC
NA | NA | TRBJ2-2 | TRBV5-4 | CASSLDGLWGRGELFF | TGTGCCAGCAGCTTGGATGGGCTGTGGGGTCGCGGGGAGCTGTTTTTT
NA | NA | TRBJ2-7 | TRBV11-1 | CASSLSASLSYEQYF | TGTGCCAGCAGCTTATCGGCTAGCCTCTCCTACGAGCAGTACTTC
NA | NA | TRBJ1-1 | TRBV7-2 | CASSPRSVMNTEAFF | TGTGCCAGCAGCCCTCGGTCCGTTATGAACACTGAAGCTTTCTTT
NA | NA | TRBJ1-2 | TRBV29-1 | CSVGAVGWYGYTF | TGCAGCGTTGGAGCTGTGGGGTGGTATGGCTACACCTTC
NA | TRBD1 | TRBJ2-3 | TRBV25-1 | CASSELQGKGTDTQYF | TGTGCCAGCAGTGAATTACAGGGGAAGGGCACAGATACGCAGTATTTT
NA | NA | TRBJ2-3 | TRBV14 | CASSQAGYRYTQYF | TGTGCCAGCAGCCAGGCGGGGTATAGATATACGCAGTATTTT
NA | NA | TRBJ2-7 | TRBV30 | CAWSVMGSEQYF | TGTGCCTGGAGTGTCATGGGTAGCGAGCAGTACTTC
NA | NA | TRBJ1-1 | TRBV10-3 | CAISEGGRNTEAFF | TGTGCCATCAGTGAGGGGGGGCGGAACACTGAAGCTTTCTTT
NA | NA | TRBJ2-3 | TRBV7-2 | CASSLRTDTQYF | TGTGCCAGCAGCTTGCGGACAGATACGCAGTATTTT
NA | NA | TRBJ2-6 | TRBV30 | CAWSVRAGVSGANVLTF | TGTGCCTGGAGTGTTAGGGCAGGAGTCTCTGGGGCCAACGTCCTGACTTTC
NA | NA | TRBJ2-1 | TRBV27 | CASSYTPTSPAYNEQFF | TGTGCCAGCAGTTACACTCCCACTAGCCCCGCCTACAATGAGCAGTTCTTC
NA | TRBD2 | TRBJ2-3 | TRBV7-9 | CASSLEGLEFTDTQYF | TGTGCCAGCAGCCTAGAAGGACTAGAGTTCACAGATACGCAGTATTTT
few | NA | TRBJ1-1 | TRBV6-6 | CASSYSLKNTEAFF | TGTGCCAGCAGTTACTCGCTGAAGAACACTGAAGCTTTCTTT
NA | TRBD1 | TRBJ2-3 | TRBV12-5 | CASGSGGRDTQYF | TGTGCTAGTGGTTCAGGGGGCAGGGATACGCAGTATTTT
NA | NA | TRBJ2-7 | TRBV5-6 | CASSRSWGEQYF | TGTGCCAGCAGCCGGTCCTGGGGCGAGCAGTACTTC
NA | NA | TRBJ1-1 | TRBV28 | CASSPRTIKNTEAFF | TGTGCCAGCAGTCCACGGACAATTAAAAACACTGAAGCTTTCTTT
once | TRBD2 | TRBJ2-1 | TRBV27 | CASSLAAIFNEQFF | TGTGCCAGCAGTCTAGCGGCCATTTTCAATGAGCAGTTCTTC
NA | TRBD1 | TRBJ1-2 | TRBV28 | CASIPGQTNYGYTF | TGTGCCAGCATCCCGGGACAGACTAACTATGGCTACACCTTC
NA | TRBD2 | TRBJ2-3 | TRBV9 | CASGSGGSTDTQYF | TGTGCCAGCGGTAGCGGGGGCAGCACAGATACGCAGTATTTT
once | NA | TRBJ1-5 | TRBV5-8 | CASSAGGFYSNQPQHF | TGTGCCAGCAGCGCGGGGGGTTTCTATAGCAATCAGCCCCAGCATTTT
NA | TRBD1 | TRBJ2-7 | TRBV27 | CASSYTGGAEHF | TGTGCCAGCAGTTACACAGGGGGCGCAGAGCACTTC
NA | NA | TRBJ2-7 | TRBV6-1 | CASSEAVEQYF | TGTGCCAGCAGTGAAGCGGTCGAGCAGTACTTC
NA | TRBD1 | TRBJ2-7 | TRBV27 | CASSSQYFRDSLDEQYF | TGTGCCAGCAGTTCCCAGTACTTTCGGGACAGCCTGGACGAGCAGTACTTC
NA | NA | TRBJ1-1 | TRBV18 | CASSPTPGEGPFTEAFF | TGTGCCAGCTCACCTACCCCCGGGGAGGGCCCCTTCACTGAAGCTTTCTTT
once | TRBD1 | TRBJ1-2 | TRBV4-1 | CASSQKGDRGANYGYTF | TGCGCCAGCAGCCAAAAGGGGGACAGGGGGGCAAACTATGGCTACACCTTC
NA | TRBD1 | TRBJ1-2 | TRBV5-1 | CASSLLQGDYGYTF | TGCGCCAGCAGCTTACTACAGGGGGACTATGGCTACACCTTC
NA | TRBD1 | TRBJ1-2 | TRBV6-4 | CASRSTGGAGGYTF | TGTGCCAGCAGATCTACAGGGGGCGCGGGAGGCTACACCTTC
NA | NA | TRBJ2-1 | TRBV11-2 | CASSENLRGIGRGDNEQFF | TGTGCCAGCAGCGAGAACCTGAGGGGTATTGGCAGGGGGGACAATGAGCAGTTCTTC
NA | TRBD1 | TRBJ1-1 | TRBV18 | CASSLTGVNTEAFF | TGTGCCAGCTCATTGACAGGGGTGAACACTGAAGCTTTCTTT
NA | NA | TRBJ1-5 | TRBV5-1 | CASSLGINQPQHF | TGCGCCAGCAGCTTGGGGATAAATCAGCCCCAGCATTTT
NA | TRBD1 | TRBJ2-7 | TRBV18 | CASSPIAGTGPGEQYF | TGTGCCAGCTCACCAATCGCCGGGACAGGTCCGGGAGAGCAGTACTTC
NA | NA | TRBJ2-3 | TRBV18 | CASSVGSTDTQYF | TGTGCCAGCTCTGTAGGGAGCACAGATACGCAGTATTTT
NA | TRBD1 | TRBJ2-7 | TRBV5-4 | CASSSDPGQGMYEQYF | TGTGCCAGCAGCTCTGACCCGGGACAGGGGATGTACGAGCAGTACTTC
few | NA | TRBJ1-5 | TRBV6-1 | CASREDWSPNQPQHF | TGTGCCAGCAGGGAAGACTGGTCCCCCAATCAGCCCCAGCATTTT
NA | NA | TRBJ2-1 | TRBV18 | CASSAGRGGSYNEQFF | TGTGCCAGCTCAGCCGGAAGGGGGGGTTCCTACAATGAGCAGTTCTTC
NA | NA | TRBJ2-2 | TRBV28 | CASNPVTGELFF | TGTGCCAGCAATCCGGTCACCGGGGAGCTGTTTTTT
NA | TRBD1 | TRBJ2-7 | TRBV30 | CAWSPTGFEQYF | TGTGCCTGGAGTCCGACAGGGTTCGAGCAGTACTTC